This TCR beta chain was documented in a study of T-cell memory formation after mild COVID-19. Study results and limitations: Clones shrinking between day 15 and 85 showed a balanced CD4/CD8 split, and those that grew later tilted toward CD4+.

TCRdb called the 5' RACE reads again in MiXCR, with one record for every CDR3 protein. The sample contains around 310,000 distinct CDR3 sequences, around a sixth of which appear only once. Comments on this clonotype: What it recognizes is unknown.

CDR1 is SGHNT and CDR2 is YYREEE in the germline V gene (reference sequence). This CDR3 is built from 16 residues. Trimming removed 0 bases at V and 1 base at J, with 14 bases between. What was sequenced was PBMCs or a T cell subset sorted from them (not recorded which). The TCR originated in a man aged 18 to 35 who had mild COVID-19 (a few samples of this study predate the infection). Cell type and time point are not known. The genes are TRBV5-4 and TRBJ2-7; D possibly matches TRBD1 or TRBD2 (5 bases each). The DNA for the CDR3 is TGTGCCAGCAGCTTGGGGGGACCGCGGGCGTCCTACGAGCAGTACTTC. The encoded protein is CASSLGGPRASYEQYF.